Sequencing of this T cell receptor (beta chain) was carried out in a study of T cell changes during pregnancy in multiple sclerosis (dated by TCRdb to the late 2010s). Study-wide context: The study looked at changes in the T cell repertoire across pregnancy in women with multiple sclerosis.

The library was prepared using the immunoSEQ multiplex PCR assay. This immuneACCESS table, as held by TCRdb, lists in-frame sequences with V and J called but not all clones. Of the missing ones, under half trace to an unresolved V gene in checked studies; the others have no known cause. Counted in this sample were 30,000 to 35,000 clones; roughly 89% of them appeared once. The ten largest make up around 3.3% of the sample. In regard to this clone: Its antigen target is currently unknown. No qualities accompany the bases; no much larger clone lies one base away.

Taken from the germline V gene, the CDR1 and CDR2 loops are SGDLS and YYNGEE. Taken from cysteine to phenylalanine, the CDR3 has 15 residues. This entry keeps only the CDR3 DNA: 45 bases, framed from base 1. Trimmed from V: 4 bases; trimmed from J: 3 bases; junction bases lacking a gene match: 7. This receptor was identified in a female donor with multiple sclerosis, enrolled in a pregnancy study. The chain was built from TRBV9 and TRBJ1-3; TRBD1 lines up with 7 middle nucleotides. The source material was CD8+ T cells from peripheral blood mononuclear cells, sampled in the third trimester of pregnancy. CDR3 loop: CASSLDRAGGNTIYF. The nucleotides are TGTGCCAGCAGCCTCGACAGGGCGGGTGGAAACACCATATATTTT.